The next 9 T cell receptor beta chains were all read from a single sample in a study of Ad26.COV2.S vaccination and SARS-CoV-2 variants. The treatment is: 15 to 20 received Ad26.COV2.S at low or high dose, single or two shots; 5 received placebo; per-sample allocation not given. Samples came from day 63 after the first vaccine or placebo injection. TCRdb keeps only in-frame clones here, not all; method: immunoSEQ multiplex PCR. Of about 680,000 clones in the sample, roughly 90% were seen once. This specimen was peripheral blood, taken in a trial of Ad26.COV2.S vaccine versus placebo. These receptors were taken from a person between 18 and 65 years old who received the Ad26.COV2.S COVID-19 vaccine or a placebo.

The gene calls are TRBV6-5 and TRBJ1-2; possibly TRBD1 for D (5 bases). CDR1 is MNHEY, CDR2 SVGAGI, per germline. CDR3 length: 13 residues. V gave up 7 bases and J gave up 2 bases, with 11 bases separating them. The CDR3 spells CASTRQGNYGYTF. CDR3 sequence (DNA): TGTGCCAGCACGCGTCAGGGCAACTATGGCTACACCTTC.

V is TRBV7-8 and J is TRBJ2-3; D unresolved. The CDR3 covers 13 residues. The germline gives CDR1 SGHVS, CDR2 FQNEAQ. The V end lost 4 bases, the J end lost 0 bases, and 5 bases lay between the germline ends. This CDR3 is CASSSSSTDTQYF. The CDR3 nucleotides read TGTGCCAGCAGCTCCTCTAGCACAGATACGCAGTATTTT.

The chain is built from TRBV4-1 and TRBJ1-4, with D possibly matching TRBD1 (5 bases). This CDR3 spans 18 amino acids. V was cut by 3 bases and J by 0 bases, with 17 bases left in between. From germline, CDR1 is MGHRA and CDR2 YSYEKL. As DNA, the CDR3 is TGCGCCAGCAGCCATCCGCGGGGGAGAGGGGCAACTAATGAAAAACTGTTTTTT. Translation gives CASSHPRGRGATNEKLFF.

The J gene is TRBJ2-7, the V gene TRBV19; TRBD2 agrees at 9 bases. This CDR3 spans 16 amino acids. CDR1 and CDR2 from the germline V gene are LNHDA and SQIVND (reference sequence). The trim removed 5 bases at V and 3 bases at J, leaving 11 bases unmatched. CDR3 sequence (DNA): TGTGCCAGTAGTTACACTCTTAGCGGGAGAGGCTACGAGCAGTACTTC. Translating gives CASSYTLSGRGYEQYF.

V gene TRBV19 combines with J gene TRBJ1-6; D is ambiguous. The CDR3 has 16 amino acids. V dropped 6 bases and J dropped 0 bases, with 12 bases sitting between them. Germline assignment: CDR1 LNHDA and CDR2 SQIVND (reference sequence). CDR3 coding DNA: TGTGCCAGTAGCGTGGACGCTAGCTCCTATAATTCACCCCTCCACTTT. It codes for CASSVDASSYNSPLHF. Using reference TRBV19 and TRBJ1-6 for the parts outside the CDR3, the full variable domain is DGGITQSPKYLFRKEGQNVTLSCEQNLNHDAMYWYRQDPGQGLRLIYYSQIVNDFQKGDIAEGYSVSREKKESFPLTVTSAQKNPTAFYLCASSVDASSYNSPLHFGNGTRLTVT.

This rearrangement joins TRBV3-1 (or the pseudogene TRBV3-2) to TRBJ2-6; D is perhaps TRBD1 (6 bases). Trimming took 6 bases from V and 4 from J, leaving 22 bases between them. The CDR3 is 18 residues long. Per the germline V gene, CDR1 is LGHDT and CDR2 is YNNKEL (reference sequence). CDR3 sequence (DNA): TGTGCCAGCAGAAGCTACCGGGACACCTCTACCGGGGCCAACGTCCTGACTTTC. It yields the protein CASRSYRDTSTGANVLTF.

The chain combines TRBV5-4 with TRBJ2-1; D is ambiguous. The V end was cut by 1 base, the J end by 5 bases, with 10 bases between. From germline, CDR1 is SGHNT and CDR2 YYREEE (reference sequence). CDR3 length: 14 residues. This chain's CDR3 is CASSLSGFDNEQFF. The CDR3 nucleotides read TGTGCCAGCAGCTTGAGTGGGTTTGACAATGAGCAGTTCTTC.

The chain uses TRBV5-4 and TRBJ1-1; tentatively, D is TRBD1 (6 bases). The CDR3 totals 16 residues. The V gene's germline CDR1 is SGHNT and CDR2 YYREEE (reference sequence). V was shortened by 4 bases and J by 0 bases, with 16 bases between the two germline ends. CDR3 sequence (DNA): TGTGCCAGCAGCCCCAACCAGGGGCGTATGAACACTGAAGCTTTCTTT. It translates to CASSPNQGRMNTEAFF. Drawing the rest from reference TRBV5-4 and TRBJ1-1, the complete variable domain is ETGVTQSPTHLIKTRGQQVTLRCSSQSGHNTVSWYQQALGQGPQFIFQYYREEENGRGNFPPRFSGLQFPNYSSELNVNALELDDSALYLCASSPNQGRMNTEAFFGQGTRLTVV.

The V gene is TRBV10-3, the J gene TRBJ1-3; D is perhaps TRBD1 (6 bases). The V gene's germline CDR1 is ENHRY and CDR2 SYGVKD. V was trimmed by 8 bases and J by 2 bases, leaving 10 bases between them. The CDR3 has 13 residues. The CDR3 DNA is TGTGCCATCGGCGACAGGACTGGAAACACCATATATTTT. Translated, it gives CAIGDRTGNTIYF.